This TCR beta chain was recovered during a study of blood T cells in healthy people across ages. A second PCR, run for about 6 to 12 cycles, used a sample-barcoded 5' primer plus a J-beta primer mix. With 12 random nucleotides, a template-switch adaptor tagged each individual cDNA molecule. Each single sample gave us at least 2.5 million CDR3-containing paired-end reads. Each CDR3 protein gets one entry after TCRdb re-called the 5' RACE reads with MiXCR. The table shows about 620,000 distinct CDR3 sequences, with under 25% occurring only once. Whole-study findings and limits: Aged donors had fewer naive CD4+ cells and lower diversity than long-lived donors.

V shed 3 bases, J shed 3 bases, and the junction held 5 bases outside the gene matches. The CDR3 spans 14 residues. The germline gives CDR1 DFQATT, CDR2 SNEGSKA (reference sequence). Details on this clonotype: Its specificity is unknown.

The sequenced sample consisted of blood. The V call is TRBV20-1, the J call TRBJ2-4; 7 bases are a match to TRBD2. This sequence was found in an older man in good health. The CDR3 here is CSASPSGLKNIQYF. The CDR3, as DNA: TGCAGTGCTAGCCCTAGCGGCCTCAAAAACATTCAGTACTTC.